This paragraph covers one TCR beta chain sequence. This sample is drawn from a study of blood T cell repertoires in COVID-19. At the level of the study: The United States, Italy and Spain were the sources of the acute and convalescent COVID-19 samples. The analysed material was cDNA or gDNA that came from T cells, B-cell-depleted T cells, or PBMCs.

Original handling: Scientists estimated how many nucleated cells there were by amplifying reference gene primers. Using immunoSEQ multiplex PCR, the repertoire was profiled, and TCRdb retains in-frame clones only, with some absent. The DNA was the basis for D and trimming; V, J and clone size are from that table. The sample has around 130,000 clones, 90% seen once. The CDR3 sequence is 12 residues long. Trimming took 7 bases from V and 2 from J, leaving 8 bases between them. Germline V gives CDR1 SNHLY, CDR2 FYNNEI. The sample consisted of peripheral blood. The sequence came from a man aged 50-59 years with active COVID-19. The gene calls are TRBV2 and TRBJ1-2; D is perhaps TRBD1 (6 bases). The chain's CDR3 is CASNRENYGYTF. CDR3 nucleotide sequence: TGTGCCAGCAACAGGGAGAACTATGGCTACACCTTC.